This T cell receptor beta chain is from a study of neurological immune-mediated disorders. This CDR3 is 15 amino acids long. V was trimmed by 0 bases and J by 1 base, leaving 8 bases between them. CDR1 is LGHNA, CDR2 YSLEER, per germline. cDNA was made by 5'RACE with 10-nucleotide random UMIs. Sequencing runs each yielded over 180 million TCR-beta sequences from 15-18 subjects. Using its own MiXCR run on the 5' RACE reads, TCRdb lists one record per CDR3 protein. The top ten hold around 3% of the sample, which has tens of thousands of distinct CDR3 sequences, about 2.5% seen once. Study-level results: HTLV-1-associated myelopathy had the most TCR clonal expansion, and multiple sclerosis had the least, less than healthy controls.

This clonotype showed up many times. The antigen is not known. The genes are TRBV4-3 and TRBJ2-3; D unclear. Material: PBMCs. This clonotype was sampled from a man aged 45-65 years with multiple sclerosis. This chain's CDR3 is CASSQEDQRTDTQYF. CDR3 nucleotide sequence: TGCGCCAGCAGCCAAGAAGATCAGCGCACAGATACGCAGTATTTT.